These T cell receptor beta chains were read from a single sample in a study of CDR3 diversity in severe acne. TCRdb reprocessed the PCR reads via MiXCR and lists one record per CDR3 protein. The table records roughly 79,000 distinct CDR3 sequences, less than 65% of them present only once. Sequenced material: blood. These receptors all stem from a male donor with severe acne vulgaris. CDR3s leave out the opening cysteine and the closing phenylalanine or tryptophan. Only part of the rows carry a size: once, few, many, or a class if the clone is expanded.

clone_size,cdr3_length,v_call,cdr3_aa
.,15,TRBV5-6,ASRVRQGDGYTFEQY
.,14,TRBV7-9,ASSPASQGITGELF
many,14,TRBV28,ASSSLTGTWHYEQY
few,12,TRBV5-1,ASSWSPGTGSVT
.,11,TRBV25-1,ASSWKVNTEAF
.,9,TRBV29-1,SVVDGYEQY
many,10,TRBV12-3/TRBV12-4,ASKPGGREQY
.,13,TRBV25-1,ASSQDRVDSGGYT
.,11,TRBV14,ASSQDFSSEQY
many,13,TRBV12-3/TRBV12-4,ASGITLDFYYEQY
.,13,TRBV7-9,ASSLDTGRSYEQY
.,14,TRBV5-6,AGSLYRGPVHNEQF
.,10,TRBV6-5,ASSPGAPGYT
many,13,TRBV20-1,SARARTSGYNEQF
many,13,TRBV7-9,ASSPGQGETGELF
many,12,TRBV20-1,SASPQGWDRPQH
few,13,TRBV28,ASSSGSASLGEQY
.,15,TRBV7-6,ASSKRVGLAGANEQF
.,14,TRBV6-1,ASSEWDPAENTEAF
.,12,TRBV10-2,ASSQGGSGETQY
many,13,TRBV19,ASSMDSLGTDTQY
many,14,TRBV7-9,ASSLGRGAGANVLT
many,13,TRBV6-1,ASTRGGGTYQPQH
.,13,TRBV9,ASSVGGATNEKLF
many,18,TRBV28,ASSLGWGQSVAGNTGELF
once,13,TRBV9,ASSLGGTGAFGYT
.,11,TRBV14,ASSQEQAYGYT
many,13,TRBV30,AWSPFRTVNTEAF
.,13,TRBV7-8,ASRRTGGGTDTQY
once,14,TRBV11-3,ASSLGTVGTQETQC
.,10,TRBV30,AWSEQFAEQY
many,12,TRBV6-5,ASSYRGRADEQF
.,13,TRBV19,ASSIPGTGLETQY
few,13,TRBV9,ASSESGTPYNEQF
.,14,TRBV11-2,ASSLEPGTNTGELF
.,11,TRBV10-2,ASRGAGGGEQF
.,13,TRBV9,ASSPESTLNYGYT
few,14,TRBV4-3,ASSPTSGGQDGELF
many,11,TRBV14,ASSQDRRSKQY
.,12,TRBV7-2,ASSSGLAGHEQF
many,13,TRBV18,ASSQNQGAQAGYT
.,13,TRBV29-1,SVEVGAIGANVLT
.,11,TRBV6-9,ASPRRGTGGYT
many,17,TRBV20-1,SARDLELAGGPSTDTQY
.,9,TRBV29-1,SVETGYGYT
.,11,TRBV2,ASSSRGEETQY
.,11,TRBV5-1,ASSWDGNTEAV
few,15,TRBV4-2,ASSHEPGTGSTDTQY
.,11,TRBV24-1,ATSHDSQETQY
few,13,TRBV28,ASSSGQGDTGELF
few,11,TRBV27,ASSRMGMSGYT
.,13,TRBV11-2,ASSLGGGRGNIQY
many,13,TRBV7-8,ASSLGRGAGEKLF
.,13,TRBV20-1,SARTEDGVRETQY
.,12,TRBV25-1,ASSEFRPEGGYA
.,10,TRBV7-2,ASSSVTYEQY